Shown below are 18 T cell receptor beta chains from a single sample sequenced in a study of blood T cell repertoires in COVID-19. Sequencing used immunoSEQ multiplex PCR; TCRdb keeps in-frame clones, though not all of them. The sample consists of roughly 55,000 clones, under 85% of them appearing once. Sequenced material: peripheral blood. The receptors derive from a man between 60 and 75 years old with acute or convalescent COVID-19.

The J gene is TRBJ1-2, the V gene TRBV7-2, with no clear D. The V end lost 1 base, the J end lost 0 bases, and 12 bases lay between the germline ends. CDR3 size: 16 residues. The germline V gene encodes CDR1 SGHTA and CDR2 FQGNSA. The CDR3 here is CASSLGPPGTNYGYTF. The CDR3 region has the DNA TGTGCCAGCAGCTTAGGCCCTCCGGGTACTAACTATGGCTACACCTTC.

This clone was seen a handful of times. The V gene is TRBV10-3, the J gene TRBJ1-1; 10 bases fit TRBD1. Germline loops: CDR1 ENHRY, CDR2 SYGVKD. CDR3 length: 14 amino acids. Losses at the gene ends were 6 bases for V and 5 bases for J; bases not matched to a gene: 6. As DNA, the CDR3 is TGTGCCATCAGCCTGACAGGGGGCTTAACTGAAGCTTTCTTT. This sequence encodes CAISLTGGLTEAFF.

The chain combines TRBV24-1 with TRBJ2-2; the D gene is possibly TRBD1 (6 bases). Germline CDR1 KGHDR, CDR2 SFDVKD. CDR3 length equals 15 residues. The V end was cut by 7 bases, the J end by 0 bases, with 11 bases between. Here the CDR3 DNA reads TGTGCCACCAGAGCAGGGGCTTCGAACACCGGGGAGCTGTTTTTT. Encoded protein: CATRAGASNTGELFF.

This clone has just a few counts. The V gene is TRBV6-2 or TRBV6-3, the J gene TRBJ1-1; D gene uncertain. V lost 0 bases and J lost 1, with 3 bases in between. The CDR3 has 13 residues. The germline V gene encodes CDR1 MNHEY and CDR2 SVGEGT. CDR3 loop: CASSYSQNTEAFF. The CDR3, as DNA: TGTGCCAGCAGTTACTCTCAGAACACTGAAGCTTTCTTT.

The J gene is TRBJ2-6, the V gene TRBV5-1; D is possibly TRBD1 (6 bases). CDR3 length: 15 amino acids. Germline lookup yields CDR1 SGHRS and CDR2 YFSETQ. Trimming removed 4 bases from V and 4 bases from J, with 12 bases in between. This CDR3 is CASSTQGIGANVLTF. CDR3 DNA sequence: TGCGCCAGCAGCACACAGGGTATCGGGGCCAACGTCCTGACTTTC. Drawing the rest from reference TRBV5-1 and TRBJ2-6, the complete variable domain is KAGVTQTPRYLIKTRGQQVTLSCSPISGHRSVSWYQQTPGQGLQFLFEYFSETQRNKGNFPGRFSGRQFSNSRSEMNVSTLELGDSALYLCASSTQGIGANVLTFGAGSRLTVL.

This CDR3 is CATSDLTSNRRTDTQYF. Written as DNA, the CDR3 is TGTGCCACCAGTGACCTTACTAGCAATAGGCGTACAGATACGCAGTATTTT. The J gene is TRBJ2-3, the V gene TRBV24-1; D possibly corresponds to TRBD2 (6 bases). Germline values: CDR1 KGHDR, CDR2 SFDVKD. CDR3 size: 17 residues. V lost 4 bases and J lost 3, with 19 bases in between.

This chain links TRBV27 with TRBJ2-3, with 10 bases identical to TRBD2. The CDR3 has 17 residues. From germline, CDR1 is MNHEY and CDR2 SMNVEV (reference sequence). The trim removed 7 bases at V and 2 bases at J, leaving 12 bases unmatched. The CDR3 nucleotides read TGTGCCAGCAAGTTTGTAGGCGGACTAGCGGACACAGATACGCAGTATTTT. This encodes CASKFVGGLADTDTQYF.

A word on this clone: Mismatch with germline at one junction end may stem from a read error. V and J are TRBV27 and TRBJ2-1; 9 nucleotides align to TRBD2. Per the germline V gene, CDR1 is MNHEY and CDR2 is SMNVEV (reference sequence). The length of the CDR3 is 13 residues. Here the CDR3 DNA reads TGTGCCAGCAGTTTATCTGGCGGGGGGGCCCAGCTCTTC. Protein: CASSLSGGGAQLF.

The chain carries TRBV9 and TRBJ2-3; 8 nucleotides line up with TRBD1. V dropped 2 bases and J dropped 5; count of bases not matched to a gene: 7. The length of the CDR3 is 15 residues. From germline, CDR1 is SGDLS and CDR2 YYNGEE. The chain's CDR3 is CASSVPPDREDTQYF. In DNA, the CDR3 is TGTGCCAGCAGCGTCCCCCCGGACAGGGAAGATACGCAGTATTTT.

The chain recombines TRBV7-2 with TRBJ2-6; D remains ambiguous. V lost 6 bases and J 0 bases, leaving 9 bases between the germline ends. CDR3 length: 15 residues. CDR1 and CDR2 (germline): SGHTA, FQGNSA. CDR3 amino acids: CASSRIPSGANVLTF. In DNA, the CDR3 is TGTGCCAGCAGTAGAATACCCTCTGGGGCCAACGTCCTGACTTTC.

This clone is categorized as medium-sized. V and J are TRBV11-2 and TRBJ1-3; 8 bases agree with TRBD1. CDR3 length: 17 residues. The ends lost 5 bases at V and 0 bases at J; junction bases unmatched: 9. Germline loops: CDR1 SGHAT, CDR2 FQNNGV. CDR3 in DNA: TGTGCCAGCAGCCCCAGGACAGGGACAAGCTCTGGAAACACCATATATTTT. Its translation is CASSPRTGTSSGNTIYF.

The chain has TRBV4-1 and TRBJ1-3; D uncertain. CDR3 length: 15 residues. Trimming cost V 2 bases and J 6 bases, with 14 bases left between them. CDR1 and CDR2 from the germline V gene are MGHRA and YSYEKL. The CDR3 spells CASSQREDLENTIYF. The DNA of the CDR3 is TGCGCCAGCAGCCAAAGGGAGGATCTGGAAAACACCATATATTTT.

The chain links TRBV19 to TRBJ2-1; weak D call: TRBD2 (6 bases). From germline, CDR1 is LNHDA and CDR2 SQIVND (reference sequence). The CDR3 sequence is 15 residues long. V lost 6 bases, J lost 7 bases, and 19 bases lay in between. The CDR3, as DNA: TGTGCCAGTAGCGCGTGGTGGGGGGTTGAGAATGAGCAGTTCTTC. Translation: CASSAWWGVENEQFF.

J is TRBJ2-7 and V is TRBV2; 9 bases fit TRBD2. V shed 11 bases and J 2 bases; nucleotides not matched to a gene: 13. CDR1 and CDR2 from the germline V gene are SNHLY and FYNNEI. The CDR3 is made up of 15 amino acids. CDR3 in amino acids: CARGEAGGTPYEQYF. CDR3 coding DNA: TGTGCCCGAGGCGAAGCGGGGGGAACACCCTACGAGCAGTACTTC.

V and J are TRBV6-1 and TRBJ1-5; a weak D match, TRBD1 (5 bases). V gave up 2 bases and J gave up 5 bases, with 13 bases separating them. This CDR3 is built from 15 residues. Per the germline V gene, CDR1 is MNHNS and CDR2 is SASEGT. The CDR3 coding sequence is TGTGCCAGCAGTGAATGGAGGGACCTTTATCAGCCCCAGCATTTT. Its translation: CASSEWRDLYQPQHF.

The chain joins TRBV5-1 to TRBJ2-3; 7 positions match TRBD2. The germline V gene has CDR1 SGHRS and CDR2 YFSETQ. V gave up 4 bases and J gave up 0 bases; unmatched junction bases: 23. The CDR3 runs 21 residues. The DNA of the CDR3 is TGCGCCAGCAGCAGACTCCCGGGACTAACCGACCTACCACCTAGCACAGATACGCAGTATTTT. Amino acid sequence: CASSRLPGLTDLPPSTDTQYF.

As DNA, the CDR3 is TGTGCCAGCATCACGGGTCCGCAGCATTTT. It codes for CASITGPQHF. V is TRBV21-1 and J is TRBJ1-5. TRBV21-1 is a documented pseudogene. This CDR3 spans 10 amino acids.

This clone appeared a few times. The V gene is TRBV11-2, the J gene TRBJ1-6; a weak D match, TRBD1 (6 bases). The CDR3 length is 14 residues. V lost 5 bases to trimming and J lost 9 bases, with 14 bases between them. In germline, CDR1 is SGHAT, CDR2 FQNNGV. CDR3: CASSPRDTGSPLHF. The CDR3 DNA follows: TGTGCCAGCAGCCCCCGGGACACGGGTTCACCCCTCCACTTT.